These T cell receptor beta chains were read from a single sample in a study of blood T cell repertoires in COVID-19. Sequencing was performed with immunoSEQ multiplex PCR; in TCRdb, only in-frame clones are kept and a portion is missing. The sample contains about 81,000 clones, 89% of which appear only once. The sequencing input was peripheral blood. The receptors here all came from a woman of 80 years or more with active COVID-19. The CDR3 runs from the conserved cysteine through the conserved F or W. The D gene is left open where the match is weak. A row's size may be missing; if present it is once, few, many or a size class.

d_gene	v_gene	abundance	j_gene	CDR3nt	CDR3aa
NA	TRBV4-3	once	TRBJ1-3	TGCGCCAGCAGCCTTGGGGCGCACTCTGGAAACACCATATATTTT	CASSLGAHSGNTIYF
TRBD2	TRBV7-6	NA	TRBJ2-3	TGTGCCAGCAGCACAGGGACTAGCGGCTTTACCACTACGCAGTATTTT	CASSTGTSGFTTTQYF
NA	TRBV14	once	TRBJ2-7	TGTGCCAGCAGCCAAGCCACAGGGTTTTCCTACGAGCAGTACTTC	CASSQATGFSYEQYF
NA	TRBV4-3	NA	TRBJ2-1	TGCGCCAGCAGCCAAGATGGCGATCTGAGGGCCCCCTACAATGAGCAGTTCTTC	CASSQDGDLRAPYNEQFF
NA	TRBV1	NA	TRBJ2-1	TGCACCAGCAGGCAACGACAGGGAGAAGGTTTCAATGAGCAGTTCTTC	CTSRQRQGEGFNEQFF
TRBD2	TRBV28	once	TRBJ2-1	TGTGCCAGCAGTTTATTCCCCCGACTAGCGGAAAGCTCCTACAATGAGCAGTTCTTC	CASSLFPRLAESSYNEQFF
TRBD2	TRBV3-1/TRBV3-2	NA	TRBJ2-3	TGTGCCAGCAGCCAAGACCGTCTAGCGGGATCGGGCACAGATACGCAGTATTTT	CASSQDRLAGSGTDTQYF
NA	TRBV7-2	NA	TRBJ1-4	TGTGCCAGCAGCCAGAGGGGACACGGAGTTAAACTGTTTTTT	CASSQRGHGVKLFF
TRBD1	TRBV6-6	NA	TRBJ2-1	TGTGCCAGCAGCGGGACAGGGGGCGAATACTACAATGAGCAGTTCTTC	CASSGTGGEYYNEQFF
NA	TRBV30	NA	TRBJ2-5	TGTGCCTGGAGTAAGAGGGTTATAGTCCAAGAGACCCAGTACTTC	CAWSKRVIVQETQYF
TRBD2	TRBV14	NA	TRBJ2-7	TGTGCCAGCAGCCAAGCGCTAGCGGGGAGGCTGGGGGAGCAGTACTTC	CASSQALAGRLGEQYF
NA	TRBV6-5	NA	TRBJ1-1	TGTGCCACCATGTCTGGTCCCAGGGGCGCTTTCTTT	CATMSGPRGAFF
NA	TRBV15	once	TRBJ1-1	TGTGCCACCAGCAGAGATCGCGCAGGGATGGGAACGGACACTGAAGCTTTCTTT	CATSRDRAGMGTDTEAFF
NA	TRBV10-3	NA	TRBJ1-2	TGTGCCATCAACACGGACAGCACTAACTATGGCTACACCTTC	CAINTDSTNYGYTF
NA	TRBV9	NA	TRBJ2-3	TGTGCCAGCAGCGTGACTAGAACTACAGATACGCAGTATTTT	CASSVTRTTDTQYF
NA	TRBV9	NA	TRBJ2-7	TGTGCCAGCAGCGTAGAGCTGAGCTCCTACGAGCAGTACTTC	CASSVELSSYEQYF
NA	TRBV28	NA	TRBJ1-1	TGTGCCAGCAGTCGCGGCAAAGCTTTCTTT	CASSRGKAFF
NA	TRBV27	NA	TRBJ2-3	TGTGCCAGCAGTTTTTACAGAACTAGCACAGATACGCAGTATTTT	CASSFYRTSTDTQYF
NA	TRBV19	NA	TRBJ1-1	TGTGCCAGTAGTATTGTTTTAATGAACACTGAAGCTTTCTTT	CASSIVLMNTEAFF
TRBD2	TRBV25-1	NA	TRBJ2-1	TGTGCCAGCATGAAGCGGGGGTGGGCACGAGACAATGAGCAGTTCTTC	CASMKRGWARDNEQFF
NA	TRBV6-5	NA	TRBJ2-1	TGTGCCAGCAGTTACGGTCCCGATGCGAATGAGCAGTTCTTC	CASSYGPDANEQFF
NA	TRBV15	NA	TRBJ1-4	TGTGCCACCAGCAGAGAAATAAGGGGTGAAAAACTGTTTTTT	CATSREIRGEKLFF
NA	TRBV28	NA	TRBJ1-5	TGTGCCAGCAGTCCCCTGGACAGTCGAATTCGGGATCAGCCCCAGCATTTT	CASSPLDSRIRDQPQHF
NA	TRBV4-2	NA	TRBJ2-7	TGTGCCAGCAGCCAAGACCTCCACGAGCAGTACTTC	CASSQDLHEQYF
NA	TRBV5-1	NA	TRBJ2-7	TGCGCCAGCAGCTTGTGGCAGGGCTCCTACGAGCAGTACTTC	CASSLWQGSYEQYF
NA	TRBV29-1	NA	TRBJ1-1	TGCAGCGTTGACCTTACTGAAGCTTTCTTT	CSVDLTEAFF
NA	TRBV5-6	NA	TRBJ2-5	TGTGCCAGCACCTTAGGGGGTCGCCAAGAGACCCAGTACTTC	CASTLGGRQETQYF
TRBD2	TRBV29-1	NA	TRBJ2-3	TGCAGCGTCCATCGGGGGGGGCTTGCAGATACGCAGTATTTT	CSVHRGGLADTQYF
NA	TRBV6-5	NA	TRBJ2-2	TGTGCCAGCAGTCAGGGACTGGGGAACACCGGGGAGCTGTTTTTT	CASSQGLGNTGELFF
NA	TRBV4-3	NA	TRBJ2-2	TGCGCCAGCAGCCAAGATCCCGGAGGCGGGGAGCTGTTTTTT	CASSQDPGGGELFF
TRBD1	TRBV25-1	NA	TRBJ1-1	TGTGCCAGCAGTGAGACTCAGGGGGTGAGGACTGAAGCTTTCTTT	CASSETQGVRTEAFF
NA	TRBV13	NA	TRBJ2-7	TGTGCCAGCAGCTTGGGGGGTAAGGAGCAGTACTTC	CASSLGGKEQYF
TRBD2	TRBV3-1/TRBV3-2	NA	TRBJ2-3	TGTGCCAGCAGCCAAGACAACTGGGCTGCGGCCGGGGGGGCAGATACGCAGTATTTT	CASSQDNWAAAGGADTQYF
TRBD1	TRBV28	NA	TRBJ1-4	TGTGCCAGCAGTTTAGGGACAGGGGGTTATGAAAAACTGTTTTTT	CASSLGTGGYEKLFF
NA	TRBV5-1	NA	TRBJ2-5	TGCGCCAGCAGCTTGACAGGGCCAGGTCAAGAGACCCAGTACTTC	CASSLTGPGQETQYF
TRBD1	TRBV19	NA	TRBJ1-5	TGTGCCAGTAGGCAACAGGGGCAAAATCAGCCCCAGCATTTT	CASRQQGQNQPQHF
TRBD2	TRBV9	NA	TRBJ2-1	TGTGCCAGCAGCCCAACTGGGAGCGGGAACTACAATGAGCAGTTCTTC	CASSPTGSGNYNEQFF
TRBD1	TRBV5-4	NA	TRBJ1-2	TGTGCCAGCAGCCCTCCGGACAGGGTCCCCGGTGGCTACACCTTC	CASSPPDRVPGGYTF
NA	TRBV18	NA	TRBJ2-7	TGTGCCAGCTCACCCGGGGGCGGGAGAGCGGACGAGCAGTACTTC	CASSPGGGRADEQYF
TRBD2	TRBV27	NA	TRBJ2-2	TGTGCCAGCAGTTTACCAGCGGGAGGGCCGAGGCACACCGGGGAGCTGTTTTTT	CASSLPAGGPRHTGELFF
TRBD2	TRBV5-1	NA	TRBJ2-1	TGCGCCAGCAGCTTGATAGCGGGAGCGGTAAATGAGCAGTTCTTC	CASSLIAGAVNEQFF
NA	TRBV6-2/TRBV6-3	NA	TRBJ1-5	TGTGCCAGCAGTTACGAGAGGGAGGCCCAGCATTTT	CASSYEREAQHF
TRBD2	TRBV7-2	NA	TRBJ2-3	TGTGCCAGCAGCTCCCGGACTAGCGGGAGAATAGATACGCAGTATTTT	CASSSRTSGRIDTQYF
TRBD2	TRBV11-1	NA	TRBJ2-5	TGTGCCAGCAGTGATGACTGGCGGGAGGACCAAGAGACCCAGTACTTC	CASSDDWREDQETQYF
TRBD2	TRBV27	NA	TRBJ2-2	TGTGCCAGCACCCTCTGGGGGGGTGCCGGGGAGCTGTTTTTT	CASTLWGGAGELFF
TRBD2	TRBV30	few	TRBJ2-7	TGTGCCTGGAGTGCTCTCTACCAGGGCGGGAGAACCTACGAGCAGTACTTC	CAWSALYQGGRTYEQYF
TRBD2	TRBV19	once	TRBJ2-7	TGTGCCAGTAGTATAGGCGCCGGGACTAGCGGGGCTTACGAGCAGTACTTC	CASSIGAGTSGAYEQYF